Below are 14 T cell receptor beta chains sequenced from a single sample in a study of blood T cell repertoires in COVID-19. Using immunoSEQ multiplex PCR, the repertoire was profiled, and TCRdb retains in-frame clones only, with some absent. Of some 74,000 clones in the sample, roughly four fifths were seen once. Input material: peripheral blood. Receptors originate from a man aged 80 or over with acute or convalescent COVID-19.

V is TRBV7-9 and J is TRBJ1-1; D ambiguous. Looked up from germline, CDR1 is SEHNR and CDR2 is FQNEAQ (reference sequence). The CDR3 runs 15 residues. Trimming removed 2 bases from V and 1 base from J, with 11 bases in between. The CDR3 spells CASSLTQAPNTEAFF. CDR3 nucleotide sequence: TGTGCCAGCAGCTTAACCCAGGCGCCGAACACTGAAGCTTTCTTT.

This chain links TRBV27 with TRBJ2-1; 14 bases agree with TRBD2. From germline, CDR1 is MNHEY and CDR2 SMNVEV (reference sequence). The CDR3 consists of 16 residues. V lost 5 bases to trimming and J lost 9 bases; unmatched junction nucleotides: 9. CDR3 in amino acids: CASSTRTSGRTGEQFF. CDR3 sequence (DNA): TGTGCCAGCAGTACAAGGACTAGCGGGAGGACGGGTGAGCAGTTCTTC.

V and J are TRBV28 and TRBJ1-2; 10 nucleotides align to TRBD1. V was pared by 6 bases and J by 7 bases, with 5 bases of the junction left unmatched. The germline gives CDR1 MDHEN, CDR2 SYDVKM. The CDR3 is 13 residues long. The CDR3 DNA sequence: TGTGCCAGCAGACGACAGGGGGCTCTTGGCTACACCTTC. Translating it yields CASRRQGALGYTF.

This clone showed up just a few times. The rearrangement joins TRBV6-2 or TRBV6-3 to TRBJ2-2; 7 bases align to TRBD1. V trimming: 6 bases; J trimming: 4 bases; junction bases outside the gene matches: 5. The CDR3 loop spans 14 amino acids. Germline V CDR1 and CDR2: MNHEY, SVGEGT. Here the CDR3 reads CASSKGQSTGELFF. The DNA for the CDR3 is TGTGCCAGCAGCAAGGGACAGTCCACCGGGGAGCTGTTTTTT.

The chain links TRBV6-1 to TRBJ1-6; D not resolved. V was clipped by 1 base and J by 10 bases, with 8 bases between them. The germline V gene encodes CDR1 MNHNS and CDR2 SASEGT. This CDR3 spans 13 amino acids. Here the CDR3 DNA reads TGTGCCAGCAGTGAAGGGACTTTATCACCCCTCCACTTT. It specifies CASSEGTLSPLHF.

The CDR3 DNA sequence: TGTGCCAGCAGTTTATCTCCCCTTCCTCTCTCTGGAAACACCATATATTTT. Protein product: CASSLSPLPLSGNTIYF. This chain joins TRBV28 and TRBJ1-3; D ambiguous. Trimming took off 1 base at V and 0 bases at J, with 13 bases between the two ends. Germline CDR1 reads MDHEN; CDR2 reads SYDVKM. The CDR3 is 17 amino acids.

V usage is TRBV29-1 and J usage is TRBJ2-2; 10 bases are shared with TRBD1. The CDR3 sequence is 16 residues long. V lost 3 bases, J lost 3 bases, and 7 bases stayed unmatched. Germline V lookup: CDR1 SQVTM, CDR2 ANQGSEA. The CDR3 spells CSVEARTGGDTGELFF. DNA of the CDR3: TGCAGCGTTGAGGCCAGGACAGGGGGGGACACCGGGGAGCTGTTTTTT.

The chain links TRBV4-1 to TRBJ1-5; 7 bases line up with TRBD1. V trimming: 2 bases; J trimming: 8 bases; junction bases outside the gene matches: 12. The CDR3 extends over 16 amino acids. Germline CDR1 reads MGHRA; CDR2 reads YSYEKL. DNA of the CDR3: TGCGCCAGCAGCCAAACAGGAAAGGGGGCTATCGAGCCCCAGCATTTT. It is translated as CASSQTGKGAIEPQHF.

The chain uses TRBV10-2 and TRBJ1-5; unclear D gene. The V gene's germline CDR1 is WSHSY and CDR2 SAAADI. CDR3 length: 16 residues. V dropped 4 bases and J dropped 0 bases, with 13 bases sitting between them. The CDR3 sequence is CASSAGRGNSNQPQHF. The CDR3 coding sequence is TGCGCCAGCAGTGCCGGGAGAGGGAATAGCAATCAGCCCCAGCATTTT.

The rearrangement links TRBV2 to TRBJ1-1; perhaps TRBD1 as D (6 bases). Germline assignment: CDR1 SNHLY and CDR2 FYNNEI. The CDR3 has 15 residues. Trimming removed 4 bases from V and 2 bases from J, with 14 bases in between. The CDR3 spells CASSVAGAGNTEAFF. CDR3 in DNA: TGTGCCAGCAGTGTGGCGGGGGCTGGTAACACTGAAGCTTTCTTT.

The CDR3 DNA is TGCGCCAGCAGCTTGGCCCTTAGCGGGGGGGCAGATACGCAGTATTTT. This codes for CASSLALSGGADTQYF. This chain joins TRBV5-1 and TRBJ2-3; 11 nucleotides align to TRBD2. Germline CDR1 SGHRS, CDR2 YFSETQ. J gave up 4 bases and V 0 bases, and 4 bases lay outside the gene matches. This CDR3 contains 16 residues.

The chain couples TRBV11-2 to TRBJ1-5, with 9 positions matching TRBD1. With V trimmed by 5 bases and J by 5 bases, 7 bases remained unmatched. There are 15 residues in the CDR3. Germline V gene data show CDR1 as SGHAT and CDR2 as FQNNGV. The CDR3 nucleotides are TGTGCCAGCAGCCTTTTACAGGGGGCGGATCAGCCCCAGCATTTT. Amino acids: CASSLLQGADQPQHF.

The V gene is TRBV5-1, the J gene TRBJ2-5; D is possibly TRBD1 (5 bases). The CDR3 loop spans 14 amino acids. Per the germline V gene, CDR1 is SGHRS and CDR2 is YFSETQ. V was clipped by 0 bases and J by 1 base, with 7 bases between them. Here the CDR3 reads CASSLEGRQETQYF. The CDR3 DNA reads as TGCGCCAGCAGCTTGGAGGGGCGCCAAGAGACCCAGTACTTC.

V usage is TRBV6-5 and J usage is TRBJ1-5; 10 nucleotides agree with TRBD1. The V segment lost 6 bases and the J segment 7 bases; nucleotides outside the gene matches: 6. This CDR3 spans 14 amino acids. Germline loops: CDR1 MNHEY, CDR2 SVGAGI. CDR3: CASRGETGGQPQHF. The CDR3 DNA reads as TGTGCCAGCAGGGGGGAGACAGGGGGCCAGCCCCAGCATTTT.